This T cell receptor beta chain derives from a study of blood T cell repertoires in COVID-19. About the research overall: Samples of COVID-19 (acute and convalescent) were obtained from the United States, Italy and Spain. T cells, B-cell-depleted T cells, or PBMCs provided the cDNA or gDNA that served as material.

Data came from immunoSEQ multiplex PCR; TCRdb stores just in-frame clones and leaves some out. The repertoire holds about 160,000 clones, with around 86% as singletons. The CDR3 has 14 amino acids. V gave up 4 bases and J gave up 1 base; unmatched junction bases: 0. In germline, CDR1 is SGHAT, CDR2 FQDESV (reference sequence). This clonotype originated in a man in his sixties or seventies with acute or convalescent COVID-19. The chain employs TRBV11-1 and TRBJ2-1; 8 bases line up with TRBD1. The sequencing input was peripheral blood. The CDR3 sequence: CASSWDRSYNEQFF. In DNA form, the CDR3 reads TGTGCCAGCAGCTGGGACAGGTCCTACAATGAGCAGTTCTTC.